This TCR beta chain was documented in a study of lymphopenia after photon versus proton radiotherapy. Findings and caveats of the study: Relative stability marked proton patients; photon patients lost diversity and naive cells. Post-nadir diversity loss with photons came from oligoclonal expansion, particularly CD8+ Temra cells.

CDR1 is MNHNS and CDR2 is SASEGT in the germline V gene. The CDR3 extends over 15 amino acids. V gave up 4 bases and J gave up 5 bases, with 14 bases separating them. As to this clone: The target antigen is unknown.

Clones were read by immunoSEQ multiplex PCR, and TCRdb kept only the in-frame ones, dropping some. The sample contains 70,000 to 95,000 clones, around 88% of which appear only once. Source: peripheral blood, taken from a patient treated with proton-based radiotherapy. The chain has TRBV6-1 and TRBJ2-2; unclear D gene. This receptor was taken from a man in his 60s with pancreatic cancer. This CDR3 reads CASSGMAANTGELFF. In nucleotides, the CDR3 is TGTGCCAGCAGTGGAATGGCAGCTAATACCGGGGAGCTGTTTTTT.